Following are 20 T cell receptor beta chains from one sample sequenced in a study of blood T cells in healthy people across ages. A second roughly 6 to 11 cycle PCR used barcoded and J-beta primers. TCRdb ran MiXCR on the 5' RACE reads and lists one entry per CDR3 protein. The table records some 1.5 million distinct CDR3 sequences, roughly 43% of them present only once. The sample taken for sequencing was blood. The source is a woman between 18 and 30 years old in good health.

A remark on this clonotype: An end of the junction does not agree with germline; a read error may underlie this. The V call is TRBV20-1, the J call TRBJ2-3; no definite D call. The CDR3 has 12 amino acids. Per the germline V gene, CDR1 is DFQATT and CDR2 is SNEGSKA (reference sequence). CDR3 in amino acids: CSARGFPDTRYF. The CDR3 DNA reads TGCAGTGCTAGGGGGTTCCCAGATACGCGGTATTTT.

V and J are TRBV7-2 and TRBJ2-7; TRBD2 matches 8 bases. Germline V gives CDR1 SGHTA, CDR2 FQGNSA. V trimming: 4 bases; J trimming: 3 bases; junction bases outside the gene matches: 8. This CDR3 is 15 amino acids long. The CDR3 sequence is CASSSPGSGVYEQYF. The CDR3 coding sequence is TGTGCCAGCAGCTCTCCCGGTAGCGGGGTCTACGAGCAGTACTTC.

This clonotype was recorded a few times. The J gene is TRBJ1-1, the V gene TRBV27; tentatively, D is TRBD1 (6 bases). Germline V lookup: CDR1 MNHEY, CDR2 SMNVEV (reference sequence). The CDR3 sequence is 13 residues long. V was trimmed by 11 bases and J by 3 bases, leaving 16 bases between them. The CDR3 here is CASGAAIYTEAFF. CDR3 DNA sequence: TGTGCCTCAGGGGCAGCTATTTACACTGAAGCTTTCTTT.

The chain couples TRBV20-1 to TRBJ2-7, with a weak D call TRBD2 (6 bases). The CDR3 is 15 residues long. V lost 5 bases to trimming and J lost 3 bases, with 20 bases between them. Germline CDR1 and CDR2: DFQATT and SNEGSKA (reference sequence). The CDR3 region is CSAGEGRSGYYEQYF. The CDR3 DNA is TGCAGTGCTGGTGAGGGGAGGTCCGGGTACTACGAGCAGTACTTC.

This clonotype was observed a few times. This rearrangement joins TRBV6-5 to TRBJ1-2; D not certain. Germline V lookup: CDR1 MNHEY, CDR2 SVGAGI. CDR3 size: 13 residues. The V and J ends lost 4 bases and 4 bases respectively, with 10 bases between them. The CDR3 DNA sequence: TGTGCCAGCAGTTCGGAACAGATCTATGGCTACACCTTC. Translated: CASSSEQIYGYTF.

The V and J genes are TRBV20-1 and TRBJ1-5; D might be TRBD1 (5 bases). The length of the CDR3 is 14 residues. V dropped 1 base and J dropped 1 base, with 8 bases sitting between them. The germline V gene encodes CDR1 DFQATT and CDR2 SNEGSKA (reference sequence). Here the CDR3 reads CSARGGASNQPQHF. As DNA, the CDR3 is TGCAGTGCTAGAGGAGGGGCCAGCAATCAGCCCCAGCATTTT.

The CDR3 region is CASSQDGREGRLEQFF. The CDR3 DNA reads as TGTGCCAGCAGCCAAGATGGTCGGGAGGGCCGGCTAGAGCAGTTCTTC. V gene TRBV4-2 combines with J gene TRBJ2-1; 8 bases map to TRBD2. V lost 0 bases and J lost 10; bases outside the gene matches: 11. The CDR3 totals 16 residues. Germline V gives CDR1 LGHNA, CDR2 YNFKEQ.

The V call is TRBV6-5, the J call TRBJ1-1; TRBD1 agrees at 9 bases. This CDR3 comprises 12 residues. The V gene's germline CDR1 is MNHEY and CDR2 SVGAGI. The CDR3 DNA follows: TGTGGGACAGGGGTCGGGAACACTGAAGCTTTCTTT. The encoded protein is CGTGVGNTEAFF.

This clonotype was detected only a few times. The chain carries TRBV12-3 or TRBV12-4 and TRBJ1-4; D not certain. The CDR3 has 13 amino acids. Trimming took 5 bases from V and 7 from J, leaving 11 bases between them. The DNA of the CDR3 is TGTGCCAGCAGTCAAAGACACGGTGAAAAACTGTTTTTT. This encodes CASSQRHGEKLFF.

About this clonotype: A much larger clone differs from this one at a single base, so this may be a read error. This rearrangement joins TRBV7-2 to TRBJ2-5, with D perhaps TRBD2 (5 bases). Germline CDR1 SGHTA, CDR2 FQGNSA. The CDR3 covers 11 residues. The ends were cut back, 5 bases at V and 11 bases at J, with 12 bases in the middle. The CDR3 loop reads CASSPPGGQYF. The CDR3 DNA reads TGTGCCAGCAGCCCCCCCGGCGGGCAGTACTTC.

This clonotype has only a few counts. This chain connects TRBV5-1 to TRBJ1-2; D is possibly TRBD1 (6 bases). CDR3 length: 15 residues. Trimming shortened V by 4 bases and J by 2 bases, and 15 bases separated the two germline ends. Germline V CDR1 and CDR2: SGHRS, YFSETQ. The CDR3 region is CASSRTLGQNYGYTF. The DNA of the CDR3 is TGCGCCAGCAGCCGGACCCTCGGACAGAACTATGGCTACACCTTC.

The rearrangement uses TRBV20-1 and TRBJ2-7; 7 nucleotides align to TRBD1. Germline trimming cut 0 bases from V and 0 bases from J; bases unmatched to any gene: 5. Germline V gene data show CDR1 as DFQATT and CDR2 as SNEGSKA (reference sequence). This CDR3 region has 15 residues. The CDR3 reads CSARDWTGSSYEQYF. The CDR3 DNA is TGCAGTGCTAGAGATTGGACAGGCAGCTCCTACGAGCAGTACTTC.

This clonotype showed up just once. The CDR3 DNA follows: TGTGCCAGCAGCGTAGAAGACGTCTTGAACACTGAAGCTTTCTTT. Translated: CASSVEDVLNTEAFF. The J gene is TRBJ1-1, the V gene TRBV9; D is unclear. Looked up from germline, CDR1 is SGDLS and CDR2 is YYNGEE. Trimming shortened V by 0 bases and J by 0 bases, and 9 bases separated the two germline ends. The CDR3 runs to 15 residues. Filled out from reference TRBV9 and TRBJ1-1, the complete variable domain reads DSGVTQTPKHLITATGQRVTLRCSPRSGDLSVYWYQQSLDQGLQFLIQYYNGEERAKGNILERFSAQQFPDLHSELNLSSLELGDSALYFCASSVEDVLNTEAFFGQGTRLTVV.

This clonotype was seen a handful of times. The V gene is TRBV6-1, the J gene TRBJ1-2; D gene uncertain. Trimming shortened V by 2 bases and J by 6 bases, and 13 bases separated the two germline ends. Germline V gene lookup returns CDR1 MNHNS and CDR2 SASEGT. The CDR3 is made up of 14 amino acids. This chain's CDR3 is CASSERPTTDGYTF. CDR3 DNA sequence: TGTGCCAGCAGTGAAAGACCGACCACGGATGGCTACACCTTC.

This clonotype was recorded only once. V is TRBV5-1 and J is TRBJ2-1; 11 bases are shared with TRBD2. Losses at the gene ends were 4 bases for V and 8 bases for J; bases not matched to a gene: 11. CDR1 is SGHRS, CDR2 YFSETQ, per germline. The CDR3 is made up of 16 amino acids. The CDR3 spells CASSHSLTSGVDEQFF. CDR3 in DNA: TGCGCCAGCAGCCACTCCTTGACTAGCGGGGTGGATGAGCAGTTCTTC.

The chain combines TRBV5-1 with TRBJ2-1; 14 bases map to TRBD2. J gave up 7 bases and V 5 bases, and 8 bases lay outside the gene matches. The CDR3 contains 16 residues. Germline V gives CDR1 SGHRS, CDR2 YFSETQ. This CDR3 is CASSSRLAGGPNEQFF. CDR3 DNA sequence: TGCGCCAGCAGTTCCCGACTAGCGGGAGGGCCGAATGAGCAGTTCTTC.

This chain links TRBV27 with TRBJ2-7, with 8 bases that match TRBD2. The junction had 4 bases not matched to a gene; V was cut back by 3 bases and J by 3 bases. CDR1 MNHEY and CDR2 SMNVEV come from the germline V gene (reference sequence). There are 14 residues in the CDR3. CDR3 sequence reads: CASSFSGGGYEQYF. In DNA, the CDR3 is TGTGCCAGCAGTTTTTCGGGAGGGGGCTACGAGCAGTACTTC.

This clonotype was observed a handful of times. The CDR3 DNA reads as TGTGCCAGCAGATTACGGAGGGCCGGAAGCTACGAGCAGTACTTC. Its protein product is CASRLRRAGSYEQYF. This rearrangement joins TRBV6-5 to TRBJ2-7; maybe TRBD2 (6 bases). Germline V CDR1 and CDR2: MNHEY, SVGAGI. The V end was cut by 6 bases, the J end by 3 bases, with 18 bases between. CDR3 size: 15 residues.

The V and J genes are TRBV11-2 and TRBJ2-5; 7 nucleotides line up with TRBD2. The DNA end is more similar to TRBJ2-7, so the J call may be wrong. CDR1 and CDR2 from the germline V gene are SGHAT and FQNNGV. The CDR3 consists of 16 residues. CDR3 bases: TGTGCCAGCAGCTATCCTCCGCGGACTAGTTCGGTCGAGCAGTACTTC. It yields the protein CASSYPPRTSSVEQYF.

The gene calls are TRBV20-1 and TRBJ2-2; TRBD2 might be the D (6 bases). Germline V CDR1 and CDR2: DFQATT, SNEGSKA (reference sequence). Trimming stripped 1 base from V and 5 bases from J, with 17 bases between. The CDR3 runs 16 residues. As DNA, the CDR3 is TGCAGTGCTAGAGTTGCGGGGACTTTAAATACCGGGGAGCTGTTTTTT. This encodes CSARVAGTLNTGELFF.